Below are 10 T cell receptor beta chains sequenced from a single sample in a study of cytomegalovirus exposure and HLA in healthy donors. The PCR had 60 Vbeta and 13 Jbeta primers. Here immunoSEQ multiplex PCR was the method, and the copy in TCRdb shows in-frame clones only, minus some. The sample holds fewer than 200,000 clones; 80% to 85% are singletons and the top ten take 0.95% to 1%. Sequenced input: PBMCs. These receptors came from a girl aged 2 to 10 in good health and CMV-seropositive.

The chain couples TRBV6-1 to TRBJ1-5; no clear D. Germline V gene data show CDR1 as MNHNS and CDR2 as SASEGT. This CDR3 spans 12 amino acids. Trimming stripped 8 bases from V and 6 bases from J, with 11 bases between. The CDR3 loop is CASCALPQPQHF. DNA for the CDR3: TGTGCCAGCTGCGCCCTCCCTCAGCCCCAGCATTTT.

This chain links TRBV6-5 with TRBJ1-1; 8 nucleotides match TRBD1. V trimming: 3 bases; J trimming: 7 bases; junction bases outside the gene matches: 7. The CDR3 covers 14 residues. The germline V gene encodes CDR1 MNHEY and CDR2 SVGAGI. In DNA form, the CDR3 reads TGTGCCAGCAGTTATGGGCAGGGGGCTGTTGAAGCTTTCTTT. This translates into CASSYGQGAVEAFF.

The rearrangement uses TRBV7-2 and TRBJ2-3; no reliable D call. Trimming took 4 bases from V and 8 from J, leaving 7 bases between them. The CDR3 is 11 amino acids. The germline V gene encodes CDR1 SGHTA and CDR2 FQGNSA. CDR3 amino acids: CASSSPGTQYF. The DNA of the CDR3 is TGTGCCAGCAGCTCCCCCGGTACGCAGTATTTT.

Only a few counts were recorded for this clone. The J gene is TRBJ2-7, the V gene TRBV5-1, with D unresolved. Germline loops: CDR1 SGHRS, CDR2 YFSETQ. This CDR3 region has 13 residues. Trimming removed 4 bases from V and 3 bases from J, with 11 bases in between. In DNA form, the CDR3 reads TGCGCCAGCAGCCCCACTTCAGGCTACGAGCAGTACTTC. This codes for CASSPTSGYEQYF.

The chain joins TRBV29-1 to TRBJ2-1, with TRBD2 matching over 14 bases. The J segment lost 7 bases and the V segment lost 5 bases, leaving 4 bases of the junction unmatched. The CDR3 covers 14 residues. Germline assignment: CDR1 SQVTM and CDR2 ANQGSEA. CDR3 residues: CSVRTSGRTNEQFF. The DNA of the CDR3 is TGCAGCGTTAGGACTAGCGGGAGGACAAATGAGCAGTTCTTC.

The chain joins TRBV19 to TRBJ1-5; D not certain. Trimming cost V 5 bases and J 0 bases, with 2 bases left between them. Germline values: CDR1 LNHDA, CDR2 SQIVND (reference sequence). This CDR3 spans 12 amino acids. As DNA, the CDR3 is TGTGCCAGTAGTTATAGCAATCAGCCCCAGCATTTT. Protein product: CASSYSNQPQHF.

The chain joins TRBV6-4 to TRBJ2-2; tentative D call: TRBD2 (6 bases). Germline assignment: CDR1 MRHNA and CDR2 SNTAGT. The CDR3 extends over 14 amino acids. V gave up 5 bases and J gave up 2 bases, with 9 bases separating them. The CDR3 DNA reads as TGTGCCAGCAGTCGGGGGATTAACACCGGGGAGCTGTTTTTT. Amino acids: CASSRGINTGELFF.

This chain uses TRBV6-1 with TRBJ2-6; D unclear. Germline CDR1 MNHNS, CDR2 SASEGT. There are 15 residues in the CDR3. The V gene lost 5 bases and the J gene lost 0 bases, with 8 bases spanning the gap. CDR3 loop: CASSPTTSGANVLTF. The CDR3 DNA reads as TGTGCCAGCAGTCCGACAACCTCTGGGGCCAACGTCCTGACTTTC.

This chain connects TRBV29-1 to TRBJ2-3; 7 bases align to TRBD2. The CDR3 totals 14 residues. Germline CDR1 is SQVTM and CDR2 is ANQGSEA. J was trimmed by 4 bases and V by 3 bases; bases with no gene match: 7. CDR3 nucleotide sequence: TGCAGCGTTGATGGCGGGAGAGGGGCAGATACGCAGTATTTT. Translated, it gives CSVDGGRGADTQYF.

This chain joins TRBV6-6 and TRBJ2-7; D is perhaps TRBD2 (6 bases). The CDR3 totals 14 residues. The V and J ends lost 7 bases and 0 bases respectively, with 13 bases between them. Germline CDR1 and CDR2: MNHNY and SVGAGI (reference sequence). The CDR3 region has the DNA TGTGCCAGCACTCGGGACGGGAGCTCCTACGAGCAGTACTTC. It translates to CASTRDGSSYEQYF.